The 24 T cell receptor beta chains in this list originate from one sample, sequenced in a study of tumour-infiltrating T cells in Burkitt lymphoma. Clones were sequenced by immunoSEQ multiplex PCR, and TCRdb holds only the in-frame ones, with some missing. The table lists 480 or so clones, roughly 18% of them singletons. What was sequenced was tumor tissue. Receptor source: a human donor with Burkitt lymphoma.

This clone appeared a few times. J is TRBJ2-1 and V is TRBV5-4, with 10 bases lining up with TRBD2. The V and J ends lost 3 bases and 4 bases, in that order; junction bases with no gene match: 4. Germline CDR1 SGHNT, CDR2 YYREEE (reference sequence). CDR3 size: 15 residues. CDR3 sequence: CASSWGLAHYNEQFF. CDR3 bases: TGTGCCAGCAGCTGGGGACTAGCGCATTACAATGAGCAGTTCTTC. The full variable domain, with the rest looked up from reference TRBV5-4 and TRBJ2-1, is ETGVTQSPTHLIKTRGQQVTLRCSSQSGHNTVSWYQQALGQGPQFIFQYYREEENGRGNFPPRFSGLQFPNYSSELNVNALELDDSALYLCASSWGLAHYNEQFFGPGTRLTVL.

By proportion, this clone is hyperexpanded. The genes are TRBV18 and TRBJ2-3; 10 bases line up with TRBD2. Germline V CDR1 and CDR2: KGHSH, LQKENI. This CDR3 region has 16 residues. V was clipped by 3 bases and J by 2 bases; unmatched bases: 5. For the CDR3, the DNA is TGTGCCAGCTCACCCCTGACTAGCGGGCTCACAGATACGCAGTATTTT. Amino acid sequence: CASSPLTSGLTDTQYF.

The genes are TRBV1 and TRBJ2-2; TRBD2 is the table's D call and was not checked against the DNA. TRBV1 is labeled a pseudogene. The CDR3 spans 13 residues. The CDR3 sequence is CTSAEAGTGELFF. The CDR3 DNA is TGCACCAGCGCGGAGGCGGGCACCGGGGAGCTGTTTTTT.

This clone was detected once. A junction end diverges from the germline sequence, so it may reflect a read error. The V call is TRBV28, the J call TRBJ1-2; D gene uncertain. The CDR3 spans 10 residues. The germline gives CDR1 MDHEN, CDR2 SYDVKM. The CDR3 bases are TGTGTCAGCAGTTCCTATGGCTACACCTTC. Its protein product is CVSSSYGYTF.

The chain employs TRBV27 and TRBJ2-2; a possible D gene is TRBD2 (5 bases). The CDR3 is 13 amino acids. V lost 1 base and J lost 9, with 9 bases in between. Germline values: CDR1 MNHEY, CDR2 SMNVEV (reference sequence). DNA of the CDR3: TGTGCCAGCAGTTTATTGGGAGCCAGGGAGCTGTTTTTT. Translating it yields CASSLLGARELFF.

The V call is TRBV15, the J call TRBJ2-3; 8 bases are shared with TRBD2. Unmatched junction bases numbered 13, after V lost 4 bases and J lost 4 bases. The CDR3 loop spans 17 amino acids. From germline, CDR1 is LNHNV and CDR2 YYDKDF (reference sequence). The CDR3 loop reads CATSKRRTSLSSDTQYF. The CDR3 DNA follows: TGTGCCACCAGCAAAAGAAGGACTAGCTTATCGTCAGATACGCAGTATTTT.

By sample share, this clone is large. The chain uses TRBV19 and TRBJ2-5, with TRBD2 matching 10 bases. V dropped 3 bases and J dropped 0; count of bases not matched to a gene: 10. Per germline, CDR1 LNHDA and CDR2 SQIVND (reference sequence). The CDR3 extends over 18 amino acids. In DNA, the CDR3 is TGTGCCAGTAGTATCGGGCCCACTAGCGGGAAGTACCAAGAGACCCAGTACTTC. It is translated as CASSIGPTSGKYQETQYF. The entire variable domain, with the rest obtained from reference TRBV19 and TRBJ2-5, is as follows: DGGITQSPKYLFRKEGQNVTLSCEQNLNHDAMYWYRQDPGQGLRLIYYSQIVNDFQKGDIAEGYSVSREKKESFPLTVTSAQKNPTAFYLCASSIGPTSGKYQETQYFGPGTRLLVL.

This chain connects TRBV27 to TRBJ1-2, with D uncertain. The germline V and J ends were trimmed by 6 bases and 3 bases, with 14 bases remaining between them. The CDR3 is 14 residues long. Germline V gene lookup returns CDR1 MNHEY and CDR2 SMNVEV (reference sequence). Written as DNA, the CDR3 is TGTGCCAGCAGCCCCCTCTATTCGTACTATGGCTACACCTTC. This gives the protein CASSPLYSYYGYTF.

V and J are TRBV2 and TRBJ2-7, with 14 bases fitting TRBD2. This CDR3 comprises 14 residues. The V segment lost 9 bases and the J segment 6 bases; nucleotides outside the gene matches: 7. CDR1 is SNHLY, CDR2 FYNNEI, per germline. The CDR3 sequence is CASTGTSGRSEQYF. The CDR3 nucleotides are TGTGCCAGTACTGGGACTAGCGGGAGAAGCGAGCAGTACTTC.

This clone has more than one count but fewer than ten. This chain connects TRBV19 to TRBJ1-5; no firm D call. The length of the CDR3 is 15 residues. Trimming shortened V by 4 bases and J by 0 bases, and 10 bases separated the two germline ends. CDR1 is LNHDA and CDR2 is SQIVND in the germline V gene (reference sequence). CDR3 nucleotides: TGTGCCAGTAGTACGGTCAGCCCTAGCAATCAGCCCCAGCATTTT. Its protein is CASSTVSPSNQPQHF.

The table lists this clone with a few counts. The CDR3 does not end in the conserved phenylalanine or tryptophan, so this is likely a read error. It is unclear where the CDR3 begins or ends on the DNA, so no DNA is shown, and the CDR3 is as TCRdb lists it. The gene calls are TRBV19 and TRBJ2-7; the D call in the table, TRBD1, was not verified against the DNA. The germline V gene has CDR1 LNHDA and CDR2 SQIVND (reference sequence). The CDR3 spans 13 residues, counting both ends. CDR3 sequence: CARRSSQGPLFLS.

This clone has only a few counts. The V and J genes are TRBV30 and TRBJ2-7; TRBD2 might be the D (5 bases). The CDR3 is 13 residues long. Germline V gene data show CDR1 as GTSNPN and CDR2 as SVGIG (reference sequence). Trimming took off 3 bases at V and 2 bases at J, with 11 bases between the two ends. The chain's CDR3 is CAWRARGTYEQYF. The DNA for the CDR3 is TGTGCCTGGAGGGCTAGAGGGACCTACGAGCAGTACTTC.

This clone occurred once. The chain couples TRBV7-6 to TRBJ2-2; perhaps TRBD1 as D (6 bases). Germline CDR1 reads SGHVS; CDR2 reads FNYEAQ. V was shortened by 5 bases and J by 8 bases, with 12 bases between the two germline ends. This CDR3 contains 13 residues. CDR3 nucleotide sequence: TGTGCCAGCAGCCCAAGGGGGACAGGGGAGCTGTTTTTT. It yields the protein CASSPRGTGELFF. The complete variable domain, with remaining parts taken from reference TRBV7-6 and TRBJ2-2, reads GAGVSQSPRYKVTKRGQDVALRCDPISGHVSLYWYRQALGQGPEFLTYFNYEAQQDKSGLPNDRFSAERPEGSISTLTIQRTEQRDSAMYRCASSPRGTGELFFGEGSRLTVL.

In its sample, this clone ranks as large. The CDR3 protein is CASSLGASSYEQYF. The CDR3 region has the DNA TGTGCCAGCAGCTTAGGAGCTAGCTCCTACGAGCAGTACTTC. This rearrangement joins TRBV11-2 to TRBJ2-7; D gene uncertain. CDR1 and CDR2 (germline): SGHAT, FQNNGV. The CDR3 contains 14 residues. V gave up 1 base and J gave up 0 bases, with 7 bases separating them.

The V gene is TRBV6-6, the J gene TRBJ1-5, with a possible D match to TRBD1 (5 bases). This CDR3 is built from 15 residues. The germline V gene has CDR1 MNHNY and CDR2 SVGAGI (reference sequence). V was shortened by 2 bases and J by 1 base, with 9 bases between the two germline ends. The CDR3 coding sequence is TGTGCCAGCAGTTACGGATGGGGGAGCAATCAGCCCCAGCATTTT. This sequence encodes CASSYGWGSNQPQHF.

The V and J genes are TRBV20-1 and TRBJ2-5, with D possibly matching TRBD2 (6 bases). This CDR3 comprises 11 residues. V lost 6 bases to trimming and J lost 5 bases, with 10 bases between them. Germline V gene data show CDR1 as DFQATT and CDR2 as SNEGSKA (reference sequence). CDR3 nucleotide sequence: TGCAGTGCCATAAGCGGGGAGACCCAGTACTTC. This codes for CSAISGETQYF.

The DNA for the CDR3 is TGTGCCAGCATTAGCTCGGGGCGTCCAGATACGCAGTATTTT. Amino acids: CASISSGRPDTQYF. The V and J genes are TRBV28 and TRBJ2-3; D is perhaps TRBD1 or TRBD2 (5 bases each). From germline, CDR1 is MDHEN and CDR2 SYDVKM. Trimming removed 7 bases from V and 4 bases from J, with 15 bases in between. CDR3 size: 14 residues.

The chain recombines TRBV30 with TRBJ2-5, with D unresolved. The V end lost 5 bases, the J end lost 0 bases, and 10 bases lay between the germline ends. The germline V gene has CDR1 GTSNPN and CDR2 SVGIG (reference sequence). This CDR3 is built from 13 residues. This chain's CDR3 is CAWQRRNQETQYF. CDR3 sequence (DNA): TGTGCCTGGCAACGACGGAACCAAGAGACCCAGTACTTC.

The chain couples TRBV6-1 to TRBJ2-3; D not resolved. V was trimmed by 0 bases and J by 5 bases, leaving 6 bases between them. CDR3 length: 13 residues. Germline CDR1 reads MNHNS; CDR2 reads SASEGT. The CDR3 DNA reads TGTGCCAGCAGTGAAGCGCTTGGAGATACGCAGTATTTT. It specifies CASSEALGDTQYF.

In this sample, this clone turned up once. The chain couples TRBV2 to TRBJ2-1, with D unclear. Between the trimmed V and J ends, which lost 5 bases and 2 bases, there was a span of 10 bases. CDR3 length: 14 residues. CDR1 is SNHLY and CDR2 is FYNNEI in the germline V gene. CDR3 sequence: CASSQRVPYNEQFF. CDR3 DNA sequence: TGTGCCAGCAGTCAAAGGGTACCCTACAATGAGCAGTTCTTC.

This clone was seen more than once but under ten times. The rearrangement links TRBV29-1 to TRBJ2-1; TRBD1 is a possible D gene (6 bases). Trimming cost V 1 base and J 1 base, with 11 bases left between them. This CDR3 has 15 amino acids. The V gene's germline CDR1 is SQVTM and CDR2 ANQGSEA. The CDR3 here is CSVEGQDGSYNEQFF. The CDR3 region has the DNA TGCAGCGTTGAAGGACAGGATGGATCCTACAATGAGCAGTTCTTC.

J is TRBJ2-5 and V is TRBV7-2; TRBD2 might be the D (7 bases). The CDR3 spans 14 residues. Trimming took off 0 bases at V and 6 bases at J, with 11 bases between the two ends. The germline V gene has CDR1 SGHTA and CDR2 FQGNSA. CDR3 region: CASSLAGGTKTQYF. The CDR3 nucleotides read TGTGCCAGCAGCTTAGCGGGAGGGACAAAGACCCAGTACTTC.

A few counts support this clone. The rearrangement links TRBV4-3 to TRBJ1-2; 7 bases fit TRBD1. Trimming removed 4 bases from V and 4 bases from J; junction bases left unmatched: 6. The length of the CDR3 is 14 residues. CDR1 and CDR2 (germline): LGHNA, YSLEER. The CDR3, as DNA: TGCGCCAGCAGCCCTGGGACAGCACCCTATGGCTACACCTTC. This encodes CASSPGTAPYGYTF.

V gene TRBV5-6 combines with J gene TRBJ2-7; D is undetermined. The CDR3 is 14 amino acids. The ends were cut back, 2 bases at V and 6 bases at J, with 15 bases in the middle. Germline assignment: CDR1 SGHDT and CDR2 YYEEEE. The CDR3 sequence: CASSFDPQVGEQYF. CDR3 nucleotides: TGTGCCAGCAGCTTTGACCCGCAAGTAGGCGAGCAGTACTTC.